The T cell receptor beta chain described here comes from a study of PD-L1 blockade in urothelial cancer. About the study: Median T cell yield from blood was over 130,000.

Libraries were prepared by immunoSEQ multiplex PCR; TCRdb keeps only in-frame clonotypes and omits some of them. The sample yields fewer than 130,000 clones, 70% to 85% seen once. This clone has more than one count but fewer than ten. Other DNA sequences within the sample encode an identical CDR3. The sample consisted of PBMCs, taken around atezolizumab (anti-PD-L1) treatment. The clonotype originates from a man between 50 and 59 years old with urothelial cancer.

CDR3 sequence: CASSPGGANTGELFF. The CDR3, as DNA: TGCGCCAGCAGCCCAGGAGGGGCGAACACCGGGGAGCTGTTTTTT. This chain joins TRBV5-1 and TRBJ2-2; maybe TRBD2 (6 bases). Per germline, CDR1 SGHRS and CDR2 YFSETQ. V lost 4 bases to trimming and J lost 0 bases, with 10 bases between them. The CDR3 contains 15 residues.